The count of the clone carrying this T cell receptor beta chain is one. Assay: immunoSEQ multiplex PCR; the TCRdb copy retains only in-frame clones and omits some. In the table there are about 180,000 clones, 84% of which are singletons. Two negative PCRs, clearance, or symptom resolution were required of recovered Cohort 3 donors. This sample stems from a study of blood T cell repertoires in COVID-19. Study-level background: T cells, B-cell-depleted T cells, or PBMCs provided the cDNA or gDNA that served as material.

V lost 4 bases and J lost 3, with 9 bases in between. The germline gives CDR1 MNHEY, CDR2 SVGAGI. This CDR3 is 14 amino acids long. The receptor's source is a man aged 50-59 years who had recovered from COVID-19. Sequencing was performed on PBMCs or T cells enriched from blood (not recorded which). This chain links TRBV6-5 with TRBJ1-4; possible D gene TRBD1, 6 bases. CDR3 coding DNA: TGTGCCAGCAGTTCCGGACAGTCTAATGAAAAACTGTTTTTT. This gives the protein CASSSGQSNEKLFF.